This T cell receptor beta chain originates from a study of cytomegalovirus exposure and HLA in healthy donors. Generated by immunoSEQ multiplex PCR, the TCRdb table keeps only in-frame clones and is missing some. Of roughly 120,000 clones in the sample, roughly 94% were seen once. Study-level points and caveats: The study designated roughly 160 TCR beta chains cytomegalovirus-associated. Generally TCR sequences proved uncommon, though certain public TCRs appeared in numerous donors. TCR clusters originating in the first cohort tended to co-occur in the roughly 120 validation repertoires, according to a later analysis. Three chains tied to CMV proved CMV antigen-specific in vitro.

The trim removed 11 bases at V and 1 base at J, leaving 6 bases unmatched. This CDR3 is 13 amino acids long. Looked up from germline, CDR1 is MDHEN and CDR2 is SYDVKM. In regard to this clone: Its cognate antigen is unknown.

The receptor was derived from a woman under 30 in good health and CMV-seronegative. Material: PBMCs. The gene calls are TRBV28 and TRBJ2-7; 9 nucleotides agree with TRBD1. The CDR3 DNA follows: TGTGCCTCGAAGACAGGGGGATCCTACGAGCAGTACTTC. This sequence encodes CASKTGGSYEQYF.